This entry lists 3 T cell receptor beta chains sequenced from one sample in a study of T cell responses to AZD1222 COVID-19 vaccine. Sequencing was performed with immunoSEQ multiplex PCR; in TCRdb, only in-frame clones are kept and a portion is missing. The sample carries about 120,000 clones, about 89% recorded once. This material consisted of peripheral blood, taken on day 0 of AZD1222 vaccination. The origin of the receptors is an adult in good health.

V usage is TRBV14 and J usage is TRBJ2-1; TRBD2 agrees at 11 bases. Germline loops: CDR1 SGHDN, CDR2 FVKESK. The CDR3 length is 17 residues. The ends lost 4 bases at V and 4 bases at J; junction bases unmatched: 9. CDR3 nucleotide sequence: TGTGCCAGCAGCCCCGTTTTAGCGGGGGGGTTGTACAATGAGCAGTTCTTC. Its protein is CASSPVLAGGLYNEQFF.

This rearrangement joins TRBV4-2 to TRBJ2-5, with TRBD2 matching 9 bases. Unmatched junction bases numbered 11, after V lost 4 bases and J lost 5 bases. The CDR3 sequence is 16 residues long. Germline loops: CDR1 LGHNA, CDR2 YNFKEQ. In DNA form, the CDR3 reads TGTGCCAGCAGCCCTTTGACTAGCGGTGGGCTGGAGACCCAGTACTTC. Its protein product is CASSPLTSGGLETQYF.

V usage is TRBV3-1 (or the pseudogene TRBV3-2) and J usage is TRBJ1-6; the match to TRBD1 covers 10 bases. The CDR3 has 20 residues. Germline lookup yields CDR1 LGHDT and CDR2 YNNKEL (reference sequence). Unmatched junction bases numbered 15, after V lost 4 bases and J lost 3 bases. Here the CDR3 DNA reads TGTGCCAGCAGCCGGGGGGACAGGGGCGCCCTCCCATTCTATAATTCACCCCTCCACTTT. Protein: CASSRGDRGALPFYNSPLHF.